This paragraph reports one T cell receptor (beta chain). The record originates from a study of blood T cell repertoires in COVID-19. The CDR3 covers 16 residues. Germline V gives CDR1 SGHAT, CDR2 FQNNGV. V was cut by 4 bases and J by 0 bases, with 12 bases left in between. Here immunoSEQ multiplex PCR was the method, and the copy in TCRdb shows in-frame clones only, minus some. The data show more than 300,000 clones, with around 87% seen just once and 10% held by the top ten. The sequence was obtained from a woman aged 25 to 39 with COVID-19, enrolled during active disease. The V gene is TRBV11-2, the J gene TRBJ1-4, with D possibly being TRBD1 (5 bases). The specimen sequenced was peripheral blood. CDR3 sequence: CASSSLTGATNEKLFF. The CDR3 region has the DNA TGTGCCAGCAGCTCTCTCACGGGGGCAACTAATGAAAAACTGTTTTTT.